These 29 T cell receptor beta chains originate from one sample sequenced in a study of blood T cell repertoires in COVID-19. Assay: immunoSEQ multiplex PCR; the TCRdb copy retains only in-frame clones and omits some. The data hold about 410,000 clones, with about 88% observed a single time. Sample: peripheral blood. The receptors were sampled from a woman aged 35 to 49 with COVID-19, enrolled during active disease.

The CDR3 loop is CASSQEDRSGTEAFF. The CDR3 DNA is TGTGCCAGCAGCCAAGAGGACAGGTCTGGAACTGAAGCTTTCTTT. V gene TRBV4-2 combines with J gene TRBJ1-1, with 7 nucleotides matching TRBD1. Germline V CDR1 and CDR2: LGHNA, YNFKEQ. Trimming cost V 0 bases and J 5 bases; bases outside gene matches: 6. The CDR3 is made up of 15 amino acids.

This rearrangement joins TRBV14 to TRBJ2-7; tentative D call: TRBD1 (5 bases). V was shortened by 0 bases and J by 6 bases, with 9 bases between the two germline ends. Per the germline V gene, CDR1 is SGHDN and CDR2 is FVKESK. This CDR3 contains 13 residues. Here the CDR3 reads CASSQEGPREQYF. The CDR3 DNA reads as TGTGCCAGCAGCCAAGAGGGGCCGCGCGAGCAGTACTTC.

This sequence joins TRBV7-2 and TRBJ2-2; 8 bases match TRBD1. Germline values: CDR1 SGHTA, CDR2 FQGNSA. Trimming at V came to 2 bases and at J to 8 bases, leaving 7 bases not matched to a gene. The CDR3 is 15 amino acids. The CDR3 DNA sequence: TGTGCCAGCAGCTTAAGAGACAGGGGCTTTGGGGAGCTGTTTTTT. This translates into CASSLRDRGFGELFF.

CDR3 sequence (DNA): TGTGCCAGCAGCGGCGGGGGGAACACTGAAGCTTTCTTT. As protein: CASSGGGNTEAFF. This sequence joins TRBV9 and TRBJ1-1, with D perhaps matching TRBD1 (5 bases). This CDR3 comprises 13 residues. V lost 3 bases, J lost 1 base, and 7 bases lay in between. Germline V gives CDR1 SGDLS, CDR2 YYNGEE. Drawing the rest from reference TRBV9 and TRBJ1-1, the complete variable domain is DSGVTQTPKHLITATGQRVTLRCSPRSGDLSVYWYQQSLDQGLQFLIQYYNGEERAKGNILERFSAQQFPDLHSELNLSSLELGDSALYFCASSGGGNTEAFFGQGTRLTVV.

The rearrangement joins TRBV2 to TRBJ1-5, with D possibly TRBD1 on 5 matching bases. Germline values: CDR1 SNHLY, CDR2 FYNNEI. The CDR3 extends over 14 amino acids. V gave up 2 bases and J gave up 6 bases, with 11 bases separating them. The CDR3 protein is CASSEIPQGQPQHF. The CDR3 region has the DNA TGTGCCAGCAGTGAAATCCCCCAGGGTCAGCCCCAGCATTTT.

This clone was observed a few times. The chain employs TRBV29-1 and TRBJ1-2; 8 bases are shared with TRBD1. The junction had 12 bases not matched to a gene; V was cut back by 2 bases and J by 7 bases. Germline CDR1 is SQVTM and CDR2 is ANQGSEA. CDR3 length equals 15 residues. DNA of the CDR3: TGCAGCGTTGAAAGCGGACGGACAGGGCTAGGTGGCTACACCTTC. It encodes CSVESGRTGLGGYTF.

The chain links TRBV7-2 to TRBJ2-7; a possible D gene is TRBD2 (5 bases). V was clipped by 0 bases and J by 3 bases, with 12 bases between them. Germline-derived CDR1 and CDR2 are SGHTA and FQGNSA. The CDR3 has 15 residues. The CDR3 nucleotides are TGTGCCAGCAGCTTAGCATCTGACTACCTCTACGAGCAGTACTTC. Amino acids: CASSLASDYLYEQYF.

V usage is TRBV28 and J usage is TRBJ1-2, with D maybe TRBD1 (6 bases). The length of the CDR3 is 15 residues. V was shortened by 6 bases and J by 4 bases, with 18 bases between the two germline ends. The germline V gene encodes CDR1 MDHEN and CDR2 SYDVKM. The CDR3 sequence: CASSSLTGPFYGYTF. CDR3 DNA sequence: TGTGCCAGCAGCAGTCTCACAGGGCCGTTCTATGGCTACACCTTC.

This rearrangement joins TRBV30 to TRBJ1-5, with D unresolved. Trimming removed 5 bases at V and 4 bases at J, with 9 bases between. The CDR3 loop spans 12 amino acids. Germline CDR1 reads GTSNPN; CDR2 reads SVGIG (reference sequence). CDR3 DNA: TGTGCCTGGGCATCGGGAAATCAGCCCCAGCATTTT. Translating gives CAWASGNQPQHF.

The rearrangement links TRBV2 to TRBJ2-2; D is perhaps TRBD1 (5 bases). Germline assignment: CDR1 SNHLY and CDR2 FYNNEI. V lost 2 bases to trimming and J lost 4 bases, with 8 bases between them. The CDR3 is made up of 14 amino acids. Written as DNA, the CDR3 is TGTGCCAGCAGTGAACGACAGATCACCGGGGAGCTGTTTTTT. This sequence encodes CASSERQITGELFF.

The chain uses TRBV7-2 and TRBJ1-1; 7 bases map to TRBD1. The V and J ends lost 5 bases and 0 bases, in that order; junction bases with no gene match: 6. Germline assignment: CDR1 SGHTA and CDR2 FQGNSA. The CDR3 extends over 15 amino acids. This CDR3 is CASSIMDRMNTEAFF. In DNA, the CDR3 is TGTGCCAGCAGCATCATGGACAGGATGAACACTGAAGCTTTCTTT.

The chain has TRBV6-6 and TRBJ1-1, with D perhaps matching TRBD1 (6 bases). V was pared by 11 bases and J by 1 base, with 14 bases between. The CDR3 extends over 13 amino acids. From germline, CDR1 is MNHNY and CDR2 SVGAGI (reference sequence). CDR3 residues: CAGGFGANTEAFF. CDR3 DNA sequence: TGTGCCGGGGGCTTCGGGGCGAACACTGAAGCTTTCTTT.

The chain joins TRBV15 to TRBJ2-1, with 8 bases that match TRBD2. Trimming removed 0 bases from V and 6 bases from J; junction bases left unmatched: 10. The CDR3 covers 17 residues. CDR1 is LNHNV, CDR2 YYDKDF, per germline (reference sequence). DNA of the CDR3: TGTGCCACCAGCAGAGATCTCCCCGGGGGGGGGCTCAATGAGCAGTTCTTC. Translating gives CATSRDLPGGGLNEQFF.

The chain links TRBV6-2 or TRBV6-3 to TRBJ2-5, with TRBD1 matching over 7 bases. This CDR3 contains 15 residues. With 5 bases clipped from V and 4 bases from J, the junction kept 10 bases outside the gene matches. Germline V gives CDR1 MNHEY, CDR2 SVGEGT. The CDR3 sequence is CASSGGRTGRETQYF. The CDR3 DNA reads TGTGCCAGCAGTGGGGGTCGGACAGGACGAGAGACCCAGTACTTC.

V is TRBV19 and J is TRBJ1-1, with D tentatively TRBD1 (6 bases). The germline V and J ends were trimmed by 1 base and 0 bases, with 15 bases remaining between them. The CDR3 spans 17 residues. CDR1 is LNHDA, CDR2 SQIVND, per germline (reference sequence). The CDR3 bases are TGTGCCAGTAGTATAGTACGAGCGGACAGACTGAACACTGAAGCTTTCTTT. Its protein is CASSIVRADRLNTEAFF.

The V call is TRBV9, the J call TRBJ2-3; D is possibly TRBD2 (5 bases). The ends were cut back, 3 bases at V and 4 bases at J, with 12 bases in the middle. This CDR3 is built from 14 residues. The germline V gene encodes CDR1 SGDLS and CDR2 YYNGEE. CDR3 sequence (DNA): TGTGCCAGCAGCGCCACGGGAACCCCAGATACGCAGTATTTT. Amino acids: CASSATGTPDTQYF.

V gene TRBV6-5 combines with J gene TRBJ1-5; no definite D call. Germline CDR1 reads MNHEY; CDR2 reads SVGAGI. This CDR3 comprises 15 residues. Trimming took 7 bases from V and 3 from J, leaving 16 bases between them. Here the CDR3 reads CASTRRGNLNQPQHF. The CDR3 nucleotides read TGTGCCAGCACCAGAAGAGGCAACCTCAATCAGCCCCAGCATTTT.

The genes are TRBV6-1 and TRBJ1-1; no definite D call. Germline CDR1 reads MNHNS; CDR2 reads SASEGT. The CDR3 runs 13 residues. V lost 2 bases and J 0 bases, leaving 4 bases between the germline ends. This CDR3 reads CASSEYMNTEAFF. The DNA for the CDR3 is TGTGCCAGCAGTGAATATATGAACACTGAAGCTTTCTTT.

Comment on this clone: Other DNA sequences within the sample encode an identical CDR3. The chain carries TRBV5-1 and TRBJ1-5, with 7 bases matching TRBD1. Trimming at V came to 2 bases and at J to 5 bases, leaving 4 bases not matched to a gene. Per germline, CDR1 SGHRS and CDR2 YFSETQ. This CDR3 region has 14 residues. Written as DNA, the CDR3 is TGCGCCAGCAGCTTAGGGGGCGGGGATCAGCCCCAGCATTTT. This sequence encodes CASSLGGGDQPQHF.

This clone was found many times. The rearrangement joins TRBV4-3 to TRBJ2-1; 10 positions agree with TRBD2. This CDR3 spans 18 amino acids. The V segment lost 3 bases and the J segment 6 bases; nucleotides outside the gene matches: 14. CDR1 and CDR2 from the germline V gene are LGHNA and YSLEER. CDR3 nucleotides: TGCGCCAGCAGCCATGCCGGGACTAGCGATTTGGAAACCAATGAGCAGTTCTTC. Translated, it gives CASSHAGTSDLETNEQFF.

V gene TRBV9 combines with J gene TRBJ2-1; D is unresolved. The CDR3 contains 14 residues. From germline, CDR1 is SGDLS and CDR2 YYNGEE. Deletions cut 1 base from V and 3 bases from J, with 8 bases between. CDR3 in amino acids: CASSVLGSYNEQFF. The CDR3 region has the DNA TGTGCCAGCAGCGTACTTGGCAGCTACAATGAGCAGTTCTTC.

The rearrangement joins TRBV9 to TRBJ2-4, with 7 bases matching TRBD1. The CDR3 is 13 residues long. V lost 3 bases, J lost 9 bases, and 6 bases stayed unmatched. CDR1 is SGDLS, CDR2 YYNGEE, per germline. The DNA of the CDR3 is TGTGCCAGCAGCGAGGGACAGCCAGGCATTCAGTACTTC. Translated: CASSEGQPGIQYF.

CDR3 protein: CASSENRVDQPQHF. CDR3 nucleotides: TGTGCCAGCAGTGAGAACAGGGTGGACCAGCCCCAGCATTTT. This chain links TRBV2 with TRBJ1-5, with D possibly matching TRBD1 (6 bases). V lost 3 bases and J 7 bases, leaving 13 bases between the germline ends. The CDR3 covers 14 residues. The germline CDR1 and CDR2 sequences are SNHLY and FYNNEI.

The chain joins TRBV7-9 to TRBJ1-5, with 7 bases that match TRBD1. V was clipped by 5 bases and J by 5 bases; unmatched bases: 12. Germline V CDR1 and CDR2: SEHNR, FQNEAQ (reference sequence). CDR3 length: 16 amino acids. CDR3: CASSDRAQGGHQPQHF. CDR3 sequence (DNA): TGTGCCAGCAGCGATAGGGCCCAGGGGGGACATCAGCCCCAGCATTTT.

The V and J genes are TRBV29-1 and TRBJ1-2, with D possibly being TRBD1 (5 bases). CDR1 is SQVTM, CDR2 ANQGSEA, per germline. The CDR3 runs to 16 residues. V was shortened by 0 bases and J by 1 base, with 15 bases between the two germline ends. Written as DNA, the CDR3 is TGCAGCGTTGAAGATCAAGGAGGGACCGTTAACTATGGCTACACCTTC. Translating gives CSVEDQGGTVNYGYTF. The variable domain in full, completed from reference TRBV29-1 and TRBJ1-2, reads SAVISQKPSRDICQRGTSLTIQCQVDSQVTMMFWYRQQPGQSLTLIATANQGSEATYESGFVIDKFPISRPNLTFSTLTVSNMSPEDSSIYLCSVEDQGGTVNYGYTFGSGTRLTVV.

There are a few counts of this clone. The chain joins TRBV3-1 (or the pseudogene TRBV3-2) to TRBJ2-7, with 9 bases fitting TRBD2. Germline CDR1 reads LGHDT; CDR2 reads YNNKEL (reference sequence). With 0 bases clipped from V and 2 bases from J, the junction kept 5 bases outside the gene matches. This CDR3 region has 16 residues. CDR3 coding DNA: TGTGCCAGCAGCCAAGAAAGCGGGAGGCCCCCCTACGAGCAGTACTTC. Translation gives CASSQESGRPPYEQYF.

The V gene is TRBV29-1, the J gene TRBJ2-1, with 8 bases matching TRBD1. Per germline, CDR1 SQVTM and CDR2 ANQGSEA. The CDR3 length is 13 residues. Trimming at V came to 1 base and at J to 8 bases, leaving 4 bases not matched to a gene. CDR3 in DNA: TGCAGCGTTGAAGGGCGACAGGGGTATGAGCAGTTCTTC. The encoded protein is CSVEGRQGYEQFF.

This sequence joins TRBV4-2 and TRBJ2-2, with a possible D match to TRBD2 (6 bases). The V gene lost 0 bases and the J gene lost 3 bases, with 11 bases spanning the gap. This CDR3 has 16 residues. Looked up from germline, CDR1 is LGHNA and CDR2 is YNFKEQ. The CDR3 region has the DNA TGTGCCAGCAGCCAAGATGAGGGACTTCACACCGGGGAGCTGTTTTTT. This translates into CASSQDEGLHTGELFF.

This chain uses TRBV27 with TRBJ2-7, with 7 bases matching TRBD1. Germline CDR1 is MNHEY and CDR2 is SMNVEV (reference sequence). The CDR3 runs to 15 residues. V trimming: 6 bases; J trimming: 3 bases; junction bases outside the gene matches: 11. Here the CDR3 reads CASRTLTGRYYEQYF. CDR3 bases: TGTGCCAGCAGGACATTGACAGGGCGTTACTACGAGCAGTACTTC.